The entry below gives a single TCR beta chain sequence along with its context. The antigen is undetermined. The sample belongs to a study of T cells expressing NK-cell markers. In germline, CDR1 is LNHDA, CDR2 SQIVND (reference sequence). CDR3 length: 12 residues. The study's findings and limits: It was still unclear whether expanded NKG2C+ T cell clones were HCMV specific. Where a handful of donors were concerned, these clonotypes also led the CD3+CD56-NKG2C+ fraction.

Making the TCR beta cDNA relied on 5'RACE template switching with UMIs. From the 5' RACE reads, TCRdb lists one entry per CDR3 protein and no DNA. This sample lists about 370,000 distinct CDR3 sequences; its ten largest clones have roughly 10%. This receptor was obtained from a woman aged 45-59 years in good health. Sequenced: blood T cells: a sorted CD56 or NKG2C T cell subset, CD4+ or CD8+ T cells, or bulk PBMC T cells (not recorded which). V usage is TRBV19 and J usage is TRBJ1-1; the D call from TCRdb, TRBD1, cannot be confirmed without DNA. CDR3 protein: CASRPGQGEAFF. Full variable domain (missing parts from reference TRBV19 and TRBJ1-1): DGGITQSPKYLFRKEGQNVTLSCEQNLNHDAMYWYRQDPGQGLRLIYYSQIVNDFQKGDIAEGYSVSREKKESFPLTVTSAQKNPTAFYLCASRPGQGEAFFGQGTRLTVV.